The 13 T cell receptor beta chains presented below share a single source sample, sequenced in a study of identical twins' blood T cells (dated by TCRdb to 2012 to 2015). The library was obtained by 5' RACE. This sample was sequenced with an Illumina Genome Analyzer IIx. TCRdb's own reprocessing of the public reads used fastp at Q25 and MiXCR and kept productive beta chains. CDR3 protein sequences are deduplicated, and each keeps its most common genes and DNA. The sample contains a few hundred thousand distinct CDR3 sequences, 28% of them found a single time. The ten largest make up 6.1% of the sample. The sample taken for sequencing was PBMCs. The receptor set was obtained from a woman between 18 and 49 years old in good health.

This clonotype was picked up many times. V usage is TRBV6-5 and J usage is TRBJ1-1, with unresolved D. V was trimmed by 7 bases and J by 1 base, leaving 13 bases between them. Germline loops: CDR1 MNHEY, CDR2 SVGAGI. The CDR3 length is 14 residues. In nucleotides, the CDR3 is TGTGCCAGCACTCCCATAGAGAGGAACACTGAAGCTTTCTTT. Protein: CASTPIERNTEAFF.

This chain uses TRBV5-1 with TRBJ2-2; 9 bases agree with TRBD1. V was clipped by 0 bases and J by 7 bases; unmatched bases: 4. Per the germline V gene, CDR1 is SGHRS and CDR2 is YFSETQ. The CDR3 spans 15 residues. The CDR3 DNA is TGCGCCAGCAGCTTGGGGGACAGGGAAATCGGGGAGCTGTTTTTT. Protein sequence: CASSLGDREIGELFF.

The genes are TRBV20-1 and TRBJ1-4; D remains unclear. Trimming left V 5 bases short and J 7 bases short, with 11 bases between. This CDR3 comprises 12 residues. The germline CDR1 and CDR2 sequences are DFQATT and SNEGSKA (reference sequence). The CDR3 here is CSARRRGEKLFF. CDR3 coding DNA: TGCAGTGCTCGCCGACGGGGTGAAAAACTGTTTTTT.

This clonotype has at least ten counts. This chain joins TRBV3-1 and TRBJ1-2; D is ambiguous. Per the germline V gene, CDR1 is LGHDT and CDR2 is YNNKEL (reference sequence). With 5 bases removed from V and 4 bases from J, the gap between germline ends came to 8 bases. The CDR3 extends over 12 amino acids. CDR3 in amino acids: CASSEDVYGYTF. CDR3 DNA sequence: TGTGCCAGCAGCGAGGACGTCTATGGCTACACCTTC.

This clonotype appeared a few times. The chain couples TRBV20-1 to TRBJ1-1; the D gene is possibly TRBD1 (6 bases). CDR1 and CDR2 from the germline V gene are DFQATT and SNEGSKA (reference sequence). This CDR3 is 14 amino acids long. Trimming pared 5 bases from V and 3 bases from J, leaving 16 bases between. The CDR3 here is CSASGRGRYTEAFF. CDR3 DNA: TGCAGTGCTTCGGGCAGGGGCCGATACACTGAAGCTTTCTTT.

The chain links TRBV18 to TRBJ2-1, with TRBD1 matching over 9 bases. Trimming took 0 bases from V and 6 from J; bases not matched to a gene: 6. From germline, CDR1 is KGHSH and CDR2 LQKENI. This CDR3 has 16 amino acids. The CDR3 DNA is TGTGCCAGCTCACCACCAACAGGGGGCAACGTCAATGAGCAGTTCTTC. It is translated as CASSPPTGGNVNEQFF. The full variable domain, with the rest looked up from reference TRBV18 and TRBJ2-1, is NAGVMQNPRHLVRRRGQEARLRCSPMKGHSHVYWYRQLPEEGLKFMVYLQKENIIDESGMPKERFSAEFPKEGPSILRIQQVVRGDSAAYFCASSPPTGGNVNEQFFGPGTRLTVL.

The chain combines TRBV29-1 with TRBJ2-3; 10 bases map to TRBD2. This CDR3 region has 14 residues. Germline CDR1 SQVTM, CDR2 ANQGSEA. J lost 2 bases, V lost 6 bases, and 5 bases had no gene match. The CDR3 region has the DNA TGCAGCGTGGCACTAGCGGGGTCCACAGATACGCAGTATTTT. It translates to CSVALAGSTDTQYF.

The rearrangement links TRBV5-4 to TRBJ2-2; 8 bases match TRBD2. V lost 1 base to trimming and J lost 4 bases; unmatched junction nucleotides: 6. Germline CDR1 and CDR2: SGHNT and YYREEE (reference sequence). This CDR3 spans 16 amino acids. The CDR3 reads CASSLQGAGATGELFF. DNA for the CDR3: TGTGCCAGCAGCTTGCAAGGAGCGGGAGCCACCGGGGAGCTGTTTTTT.

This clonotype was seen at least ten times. For the CDR3, the DNA is TGTGCCAGCAGCAAGGACACCTCTGGAAACACCATATATTTT. It translates to CASSKDTSGNTIYF. The V call is TRBV2, the J call TRBJ1-3; the D gene is possibly TRBD1 (5 bases). CDR3 length equals 14 residues. Per the germline V gene, CDR1 is SNHLY and CDR2 is FYNNEI. V lost 6 bases and J 0 bases, leaving 9 bases between the germline ends.

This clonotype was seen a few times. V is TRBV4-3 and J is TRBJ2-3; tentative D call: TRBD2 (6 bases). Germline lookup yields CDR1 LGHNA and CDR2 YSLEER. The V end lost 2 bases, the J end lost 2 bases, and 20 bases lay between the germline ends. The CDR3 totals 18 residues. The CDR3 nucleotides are TGCGCCAGCAGCCAAAGAATAGTGGCGGGATCCTTCACAGATACGCAGTATTTT. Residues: CASSQRIVAGSFTDTQYF.

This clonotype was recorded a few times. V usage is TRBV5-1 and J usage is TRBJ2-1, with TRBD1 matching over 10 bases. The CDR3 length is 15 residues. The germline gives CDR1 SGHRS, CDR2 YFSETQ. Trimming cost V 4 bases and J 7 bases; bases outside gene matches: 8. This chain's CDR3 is CASSTGTGVLNEQFF. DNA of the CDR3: TGCGCCAGCAGCACCGGGACAGGGGTTCTTAATGAGCAGTTCTTC.

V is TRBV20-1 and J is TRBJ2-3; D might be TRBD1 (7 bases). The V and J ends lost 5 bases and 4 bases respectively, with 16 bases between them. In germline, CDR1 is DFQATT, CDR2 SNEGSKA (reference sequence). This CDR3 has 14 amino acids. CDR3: CSAPRGTFADTQYF. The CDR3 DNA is TGCAGTGCTCCCAGGGGGACTTTTGCAGATACGCAGTATTTT.

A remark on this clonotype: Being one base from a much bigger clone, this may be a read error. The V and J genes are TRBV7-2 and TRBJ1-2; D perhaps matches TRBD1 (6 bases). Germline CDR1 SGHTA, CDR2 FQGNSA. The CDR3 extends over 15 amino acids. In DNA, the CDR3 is TGTGCCAGCGGCTTTTCGGGGGGCTCTTACCATGGCTACACCTTC. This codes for CASGFSGGSYHGYTF.